This entry lists 7 T cell receptor beta chains sequenced from one sample in a study of blood T cell repertoires in COVID-19. Method: immunoSEQ multiplex PCR; TCRdb's copy keeps in-frame clones and lacks some. The profile shows more than 45,000 clones, about 89% of them singletons. Input material: peripheral blood. The receptors were gathered from a human donor in a cohort sampled during active COVID-19.

This clone was observed a handful of times. CDR3 loop: CASSLASGSNYEQYV. CDR3 nucleotide sequence: TGTGCCAGCAGCTTAGCTAGCGGGAGTAATTACGAGCAGTACGTC. The chain joins TRBV7-2 to TRBJ2-7; 9 nucleotides align to TRBD2. The CDR3 sequence is 15 residues long. With V trimmed by 0 bases and J by 4 bases, 4 bases remained unmatched. Germline lookup yields CDR1 SGHTA and CDR2 FQGNSA.

This chain connects TRBV28 to TRBJ1-5, with D possibly TRBD1 on 6 matching bases. This CDR3 is built from 14 residues. The ends were cut back, 7 bases at V and 4 bases at J, with 14 bases in the middle. Per the germline V gene, CDR1 is MDHEN and CDR2 is SYDVKM. The CDR3 spells CASTSGDRNQPQHF. The DNA of the CDR3 is TGTGCCAGCACCTCCGGCGACAGGAATCAGCCCCAGCATTTT.

This clone was seen a handful of times. The chain joins TRBV6-1 to TRBJ2-7; 7 bases map to TRBD1. There are 15 residues in the CDR3. Trimming cost V 2 bases and J 2 bases; bases outside gene matches: 6. Germline-derived CDR1 and CDR2 are MNHNS and SASEGT. CDR3 nucleotides: TGTGCCAGCAGTGAAACACAGGGGTCCCCCTACGAGCAGTACTTC. Its protein is CASSETQGSPYEQYF.

CDR3 sequence reads: CASRPGTGEAGELFF. As DNA, the CDR3 is TGTGCCAGCAGGCCCGGGACAGGGGAAGCCGGGGAGCTGTTTTTT. This chain joins TRBV6-5 and TRBJ2-2, with 10 positions matching TRBD1. In germline, CDR1 is MNHEY, CDR2 SVGAGI. The CDR3 runs 15 residues. The V segment lost 6 bases and the J segment 6 bases; nucleotides outside the gene matches: 7.

The sample holds a few counts of this clone. The chain carries TRBV5-4 and TRBJ2-7; 9 bases fit TRBD1. The germline V gene has CDR1 SGHNT and CDR2 YYREEE (reference sequence). The junction had 5 bases not matched to a gene; V was cut back by 2 bases and J by 2 bases. There are 15 residues in the CDR3. This chain's CDR3 is CASSFGGDRAYEQYF. The CDR3 DNA reads TGTGCCAGCAGCTTCGGAGGGGACAGGGCCTACGAGCAGTACTTC.

The chain carries TRBV5-1 and TRBJ2-5, with TRBD2 matching 7 bases. This CDR3 contains 13 residues. Trimming took 3 bases from V and 7 from J; bases not matched to a gene: 6. CDR1 is SGHRS and CDR2 is YFSETQ in the germline V gene. CDR3: CASSWDPGGTQYF. In DNA form, the CDR3 reads TGCGCCAGCAGCTGGGACCCGGGGGGGACCCAGTACTTC.

V gene TRBV9 combines with J gene TRBJ1-1; 8 bases fit TRBD1. V gave up 4 bases and J gave up 4 bases; unmatched junction bases: 6. The CDR3 length is 14 residues. The germline V gene encodes CDR1 SGDLS and CDR2 YYNGEE. The CDR3 DNA reads TGTGCCAGCAGCCCCCGACAGGGGACCACTGAAGCTTTCTTT. It is translated as CASSPRQGTTEAFF.